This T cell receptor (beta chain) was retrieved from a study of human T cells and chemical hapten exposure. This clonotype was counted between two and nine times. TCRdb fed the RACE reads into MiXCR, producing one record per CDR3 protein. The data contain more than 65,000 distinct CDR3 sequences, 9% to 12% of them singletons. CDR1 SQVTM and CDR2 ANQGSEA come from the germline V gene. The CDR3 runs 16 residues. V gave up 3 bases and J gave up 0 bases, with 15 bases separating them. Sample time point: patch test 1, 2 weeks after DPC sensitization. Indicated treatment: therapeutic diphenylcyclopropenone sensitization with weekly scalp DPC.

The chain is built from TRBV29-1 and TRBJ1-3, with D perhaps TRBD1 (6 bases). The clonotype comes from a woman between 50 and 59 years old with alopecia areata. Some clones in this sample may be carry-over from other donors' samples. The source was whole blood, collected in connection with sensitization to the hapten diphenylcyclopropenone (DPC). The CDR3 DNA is TGCAGCGTTGATGGGGTTCAGGGGAACTCTGGAAACACCATATATTTT. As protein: CSVDGVQGNSGNTIYF.